This is a list of T cell receptor beta chains from one sample in a study of cytomegalovirus exposure and HLA in healthy donors. Only in-frame clones appear in the TCRdb table, and some are missing; sequencing was by immunoSEQ multiplex PCR. Of about 120,000 clones in the sample, around three fifths were seen once. The material sequenced was PBMCs. All receptors come from a woman in her 40s in good health and CMV-seropositive. The CDR3 runs from the conserved cysteine through the conserved F or W. D genes are given only for firm matches. Some rows mark clone size as missing; the rest say once, few, many or name a class of expanded clone.

J: TRBJ2-3
D: -
size: -
V: TRBV28
CDR3: CASSLGGPTGTDTQYF
DNA: TGTGCCAGCAGTTTAGGGGGACCGACAGGTACAGATACGCAGTATTTT

J: TRBJ2-7
D: TRBD1
size: -
V: TRBV27
CDR3: CASSFKGQGAGEQYF
DNA: TGTGCCAGCAGTTTTAAGGGACAGGGGGCGGGCGAGCAGTACTTC

J: TRBJ1-6
D: -
size: once
V: TRBV18
CDR3: CASSPGTVISPLHF
DNA: TGTGCCAGCTCACCTGGGACTGTGATTTCACCCCTCCACTTT

J: TRBJ2-3
D: TRBD1
size: -
V: TRBV2
CDR3: CASTWALQGSTDTQYF
DNA: TGTGCCAGCACATGGGCCTTACAGGGGTCCACAGATACGCAGTATTTT

J: TRBJ1-1
D: -
size: few
V: TRBV11-2
CDR3: CASELEATEAFF
DNA: TGTGCCAGCGAACTCGAGGCCACTGAAGCTTTCTTT

J: TRBJ1-1
D: -
size: -
V: TRBV13
CDR3: CASSSGGLRGTEAFF
DNA: TGTGCCAGCAGCTCTGGCGGGCTGCGGGGCACTGAAGCTTTCTTT

J: TRBJ2-2
D: -
size: -
V: TRBV7-9
CDR3: CASSLVGRGTGELFF
DNA: TGTGCCAGCAGCTTGGTCGGGAGAGGTACCGGGGAGCTGTTTTTT

J: TRBJ2-3
D: TRBD1
size: -
V: TRBV12-5
CDR3: CASGLGTTGASTDTQYF
DNA: TGTGCTAGTGGTTTGGGGACAACAGGGGCGAGCACAGATACGCAGTATTTT

J: TRBJ2-3
D: TRBD1
size: -
V: TRBV9
CDR3: CASSPRPGQGADTQYF
DNA: TGTGCCAGCAGCCCACGTCCCGGACAGGGGGCTGATACGCAGTATTTT

J: TRBJ2-5
D: -
size: -
V: TRBV29-1
CDR3: CSAGPQGETQYF
DNA: TGCAGCGCCGGACCCCAGGGAGAGACCCAGTACTTC

J: TRBJ2-3
D: -
size: -
V: TRBV19
CDR3: CASSITAGWTDTQYF
DNA: TGTGCCAGTAGTATTACCGCCGGTTGGACAGATACGCAGTATTTT

J: TRBJ2-2
D: -
size: -
V: TRBV2
CDR3: CASSEAGGAAGELFF
DNA: TGTGCCAGCAGTGAAGCGGGGGGGGCCGCCGGGGAGCTGTTTTTT

J: TRBJ1-4
D: -
size: -
V: TRBV15
CDR3: CATSRLPGEGEKLFF
DNA: TGTGCCACCAGCAGACTTCCAGGGGAGGGTGAAAAACTGTTTTTT

J: TRBJ1-1
D: TRBD1
size: -
V: TRBV5-4
CDR3: CASSMTGDTEAFF
DNA: TGTGCCAGCAGCATGACAGGGGACACTGAAGCTTTCTTT